The following is a T cell receptor beta chain sequence with its context. Antigen: not known. The data belong to a study of OX40 agonist ivuxolimab in advanced cancers. Background on the study: Patients assigned to dose escalation were diagnosed with hepatocellular carcinoma, melanoma, renal cell or head and neck cancer. General observations from the study: There was clonal expansion of CD4+ and CD8+ blood T cells by week 6 at 0.1 to 3.0 mg/kg. Normalized expansion of T-cell clones was also low for some nonresponders.

Some clones are missing from TCRdb's copy, which holds only in-frame ones; the method was immunoSEQ multiplex PCR. Here the sample spans 82,000 or so clones, more than 80% being singletons. The sequence came from an adult with an advanced solid tumor such as melanoma, head and neck, liver or kidney cancer. The source material was CD4+ or CD8+ T cells sorted from blood, sampled in a trial of the OX40 agonist ivuxolimab.

CDR3 DNA sequence: TGTGCCAGCAGTTACCCTAGCGGGGGGTTCTTCGAGCAGTACTTC. It is translated as CASSYPSGGFFEQYF. V is TRBV6-7 and J is TRBJ2-7; 11 bases fit TRBD2. TRBV6-7 is given ORF status, its function remaining uncertain. Trimming removed 2 bases from V and 6 bases from J; junction bases left unmatched: 6. CDR3 length equals 15 residues.